One and the same sample provided the 3 T cell receptor beta chains below, sequenced in a study of T cell repertoires in cytomegalovirus infection (dated by TCRdb to between 2018 and 2021). The sample was run on an Illumina HiSeq 1500. The public sequencing data were trimmed at Q25 with fastp and processed into clonotypes with MiXCR by TCRdb, which kept only in-frame beta chains. CDR3 protein sequences are deduplicated, and each keeps its most common genes and DNA. This sample comprises almost 500,000 distinct CDR3 sequences, about 11% of them detected only once. Clones ranked in the top ten supply 10% of the sample. The sequenced sample was PBMCs. These receptor sequences come from a human donor in good health (CMV status not recorded). Some clones in this sample may be carry-over from other donors' samples.

The genes are TRBV20-1 and TRBJ2-3, with 12 bases matching TRBD2. Germline V gene lookup returns CDR1 DFQATT and CDR2 SNEGSKA (reference sequence). The V and J ends lost 0 bases and 2 bases, in that order; junction bases with no gene match: 6. There are 17 residues in the CDR3. The CDR3 coding sequence is TGCAGTGCTAGAGACTCCGGACTAGCGGGACTCACAGATACGCAGTATTTT. Protein product: CSARDSGLAGLTDTQYF.

The chain's CDR3 is CASSLGQTTNNEQFF. CDR3 coding DNA: TGTGCCAGCAGTTTGGGACAGACGACTAACAATGAGCAGTTCTTC. The chain joins TRBV28 to TRBJ2-1; 7 nucleotides line up with TRBD1. Germline CDR1 and CDR2: MDHEN and SYDVKM. The V segment lost 3 bases and the J segment 5 bases; nucleotides outside the gene matches: 7. The CDR3 runs 15 residues.

In its sample, this clonotype was seen a few times. The V gene is TRBV20-1, the J gene TRBJ1-4; D might be TRBD1 (5 bases). The CDR3 spans 12 residues. Per the germline V gene, CDR1 is DFQATT and CDR2 is SNEGSKA (reference sequence). Between the trimmed V and J ends, which lost 5 bases and 8 bases, there was a span of 12 bases. This CDR3 reads CSARGGEEKLFF. The CDR3 coding sequence is TGCAGTGCTCGGGGGGGGGAGGAAAAACTGTTTTTT.